This TCR beta chain was retrieved from a study of technical replicates of blood from four donors. Produced via immunoSEQ multiplex PCR; TCRdb's table is partial and in-frame only. The sample contains about 81,000 clones, 95% to 97% of which appear only once. This CDR3 spans 16 amino acids. V lost 10 bases, J lost 3 bases, and 8 bases stayed unmatched. Germline V lookup: CDR1 MGHRA, CDR2 YSYEKL. Sequencing was performed on T cells isolated from PBMCs. This chain uses TRBV4-1 with TRBJ2-5; 16 bases are a match to TRBD2. The clonotype originates from a human donor in good health. The CDR3 bases are TGCGCCACCGGGACTAGCGGGAGGGCCGGGGAAGAGACCCAGTACTTC. Translation gives CATGTSGRAGEETQYF.